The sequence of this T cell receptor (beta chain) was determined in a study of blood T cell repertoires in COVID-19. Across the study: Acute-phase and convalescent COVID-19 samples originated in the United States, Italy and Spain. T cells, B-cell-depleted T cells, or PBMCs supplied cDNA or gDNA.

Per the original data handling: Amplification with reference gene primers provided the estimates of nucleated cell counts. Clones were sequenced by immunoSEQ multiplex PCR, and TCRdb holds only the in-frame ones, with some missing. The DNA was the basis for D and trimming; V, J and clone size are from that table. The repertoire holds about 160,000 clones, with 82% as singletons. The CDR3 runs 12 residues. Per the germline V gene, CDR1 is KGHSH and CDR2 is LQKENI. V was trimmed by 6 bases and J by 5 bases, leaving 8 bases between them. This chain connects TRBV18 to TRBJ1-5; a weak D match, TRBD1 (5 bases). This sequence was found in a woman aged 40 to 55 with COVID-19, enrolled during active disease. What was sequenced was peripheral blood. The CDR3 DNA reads TGTGCCAGCTCGGGGGGGGATCAGCCCCAGCATTTT. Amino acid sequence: CASSGGDQPQHF.